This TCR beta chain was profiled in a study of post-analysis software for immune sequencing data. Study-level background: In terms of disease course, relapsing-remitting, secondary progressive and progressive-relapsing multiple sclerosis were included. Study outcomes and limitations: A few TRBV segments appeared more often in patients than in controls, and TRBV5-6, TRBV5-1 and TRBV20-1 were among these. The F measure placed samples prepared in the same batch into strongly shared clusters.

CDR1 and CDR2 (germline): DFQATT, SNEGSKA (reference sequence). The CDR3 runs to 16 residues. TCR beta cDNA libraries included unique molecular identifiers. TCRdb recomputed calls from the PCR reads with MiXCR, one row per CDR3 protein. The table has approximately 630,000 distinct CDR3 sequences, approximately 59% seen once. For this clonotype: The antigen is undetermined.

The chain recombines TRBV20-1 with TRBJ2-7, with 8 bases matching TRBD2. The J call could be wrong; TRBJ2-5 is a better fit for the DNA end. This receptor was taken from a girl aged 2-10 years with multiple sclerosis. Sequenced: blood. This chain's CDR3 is CSAPFGASGSGETQYF. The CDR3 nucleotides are TGCAGTGCTCCCTTTGGCGCGAGCGGGAGTGGGGAGACCCAGTACTTC.